These 4 T cell receptor beta chains share one sample of origin, sequenced in a study of blood T cell repertoires in COVID-19. Clones were read by immunoSEQ multiplex PCR, and TCRdb kept only the in-frame ones, dropping some. The sample includes about 150,000 clones, under 85% of them seen just once. The specimen sequenced was peripheral blood. The receptors shown here come from a man aged 55 to 69 with COVID-19, enrolled during active disease.

The J gene is TRBJ1-2, the V gene TRBV28; D might be TRBD1 (5 bases). Germline V gene sequence: CDR1 MDHEN, CDR2 SYDVKM. Trimming shortened V by 5 bases and J by 1 base, and 17 bases separated the two germline ends. The CDR3 runs to 16 residues. The CDR3: CASSPSDRAYNYGYTF. The CDR3 nucleotides are TGTGCCAGCAGTCCTTCTGACAGAGCATATAACTATGGCTACACCTTC.

This chain joins TRBV27 and TRBJ1-5, with 8 bases identical to TRBD1. The CDR3 spans 14 residues. Germline V CDR1 and CDR2: MNHEY, SMNVEV (reference sequence). The ends lost 5 bases at V and 11 bases at J; junction bases unmatched: 11. The CDR3 nucleotides read TGTGCCAGCAGTCCGACAGGGGTCCTCGTAGCCCAGCATTTT. As protein: CASSPTGVLVAQHF.

This chain joins TRBV19 and TRBJ2-1; D perhaps matches TRBD1 (5 bases). Trimming stripped 4 bases from V and 9 bases from J, with 16 bases between. Per the germline V gene, CDR1 is LNHDA and CDR2 is SQIVND (reference sequence). The CDR3 is made up of 14 amino acids. The CDR3 DNA reads as TGTGCCAGTAGTAATTTTGACAGATTTAGTGAGCAGTTCTTC. Encoded protein: CASSNFDRFSEQFF.

J is TRBJ2-1 and V is TRBV24-1; 8 nucleotides line up with TRBD2. The J segment lost 9 bases and the V segment lost 8 bases, leaving 11 bases of the junction unmatched. This CDR3 spans 14 amino acids. Germline values: CDR1 KGHDR, CDR2 SFDVKD. The CDR3 sequence: CATKHHRAGAEQFF. CDR3 coding DNA: TGTGCCACCAAGCACCACCGAGCGGGGGCTGAGCAGTTCTTC.